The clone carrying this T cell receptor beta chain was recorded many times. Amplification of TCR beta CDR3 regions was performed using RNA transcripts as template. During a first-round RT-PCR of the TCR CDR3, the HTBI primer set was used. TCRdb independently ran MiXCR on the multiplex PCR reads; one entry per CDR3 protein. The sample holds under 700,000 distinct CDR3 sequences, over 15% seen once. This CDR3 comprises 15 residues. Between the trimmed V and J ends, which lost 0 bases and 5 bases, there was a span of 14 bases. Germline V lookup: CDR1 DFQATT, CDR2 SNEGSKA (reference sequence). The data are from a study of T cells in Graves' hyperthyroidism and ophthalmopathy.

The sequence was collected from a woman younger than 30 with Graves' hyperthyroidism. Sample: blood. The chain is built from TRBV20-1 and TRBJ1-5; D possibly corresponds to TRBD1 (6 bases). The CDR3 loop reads CSARDARQVDQPQHF. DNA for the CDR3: TGCAGTGCTAGAGATGCAAGACAGGTTGATCAGCCCCAGCATTTT.